This is a list of T cell receptor beta chains from one sample in a study of T cells in localized non-small cell lung cancer. The table came from immunoSEQ multiplex PCR; TCRdb's copy has only in-frame clones and leaves some out. The sample carries tens of thousands of clones, around nine tenths recorded once. The sample consisted of peripheral blood, taken before any cancer treatment. The receptors were gathered from a woman aged 35 to 70 with stage I squamous cell lung carcinoma. The CDR3 runs from the conserved cysteine through the conserved F or W. The order of the fields is D gene, V gene, J gene, CDR3 protein, CDR3 DNA. D genes are given only for firm matches.

D: NA
V: TRBV5-8
J: TRBJ2-5
CDR3: CASSLVGQETQYF
DNA: TGTGCCAGCAGCTTGGTAGGGCAAGAGACCCAGTACTTC

D: NA
V: TRBV11-3
J: TRBJ2-2
CDR3: CASSPSPGELFF
DNA: TGTGCCAGCAGCCCATCCCCCGGGGAGCTGTTTTTT

D: NA
V: TRBV6-1
J: TRBJ1-2
CDR3: CASSEVGRQTGYTF
DNA: TGTGCCAGCAGTGAAGTGGGACGGCAGACTGGCTACACCTTC

D: TRBD1
V: TRBV19
J: TRBJ2-7
CDR3: CASSPNTGTASYEQYF
DNA: TGTGCCAGTAGTCCCAACACCGGGACAGCCTCCTACGAGCAGTACTTC

D: NA
V: TRBV2
J: TRBJ1-3
CDR3: CASSVQGNPGNTIYF
DNA: TGTGCCAGCAGTGTTCAGGGGAACCCTGGAAACACCATATATTTT

D: TRBD2
V: TRBV6-5
J: TRBJ2-1
CDR3: CASSYSSGGLDEQFF
DNA: TGTGCCAGCAGTTACTCTAGCGGGGGGTTGGATGAGCAGTTCTTC

D: NA
V: TRBV7-8
J: TRBJ1-3
CDR3: CASSLVGVSGNTIYF
DNA: TGTGCCAGCAGCTTGGTCGGTGTTTCTGGAAACACCATATATTTT

D: TRBD1
V: TRBV30
J: TRBJ2-1
CDR3: CAWITPGTEDYNEQFF
DNA: TGTGCCTGGATTACCCCCGGGACAGAAGATTACAATGAGCAGTTCTTC

D: TRBD1
V: TRBV6-6
J: TRBJ2-1
CDR3: CASTSTGTGINEQFF
DNA: TGTGCCAGCACCTCAACCGGGACAGGGATCAATGAGCAGTTCTTC

D: TRBD1
V: TRBV7-8
J: TRBJ2-5
CDR3: CASSAGFGQGIWETQYF
DNA: TGTGCCAGCAGCGCGGGTTTCGGACAGGGTATATGGGAGACCCAGTACTTC

D: NA
V: TRBV27
J: TRBJ1-4
CDR3: CASSLRRSGEKLFF
DNA: TGTGCCAGCAGTCTACGTAGGAGCGGTGAAAAACTGTTTTTT

D: NA
V: TRBV7-9
J: TRBJ2-7
CDR3: CASSPGGTSEQYF
DNA: TGTGCCAGCAGCCCCGGAGGGACGAGCGAGCAGTACTTC

D: TRBD2
V: TRBV29-1
J: TRBJ2-3
CDR3: CSVDGGGTDTQYF
DNA: TGCAGCGTTGACGGCGGGGGGACAGATACGCAGTATTTT

D: NA
V: TRBV27
J: TRBJ2-2
CDR3: CASSLWRRGGNAGELFF
DNA: TGTGCCAGCAGTTTATGGCGCAGGGGCGGGAATGCCGGGGAGCTGTTTTTT

D: NA
V: TRBV27
J: TRBJ2-3
CDR3: CASSLRWTTSTDTQYF
DNA: TGTGCCAGCAGTTTAAGGTGGACTACCAGCACAGATACGCAGTATTTT

D: NA
V: TRBV18
J: TRBJ2-1
CDR3: CASSPDRGGWNEQFF
DNA: TGTGCCAGCTCACCCGACAGGGGAGGGTGGAATGAGCAGTTCTTC

D: NA
V: TRBV14
J: TRBJ1-2
CDR3: CASRRSRGVEYGYTF
DNA: TGTGCCAGCAGACGTAGCCGGGGGGTCGAATATGGCTACACCTTC

D: NA
V: TRBV30
J: TRBJ2-1
CDR3: CAWSVGPGAQFF
DNA: TGTGCCTGGAGTGTAGGTCCGGGGGCGCAGTTCTTC

D: NA
V: TRBV19
J: TRBJ1-4
CDR3: CASNRAINEKLFF
DNA: TGTGCCAGCAACCGGGCCATTAATGAAAAACTGTTTTTT

D: NA
V: TRBV6-6
J: TRBJ1-1
CDR3: CASRSAGLRTEAFF
DNA: TGTGCCAGCAGATCAGCGGGTTTAAGGACTGAAGCTTTCTTT